The rows below give T cell receptor beta chains drawn from one sample of a study of molecular identifiers for immune sequencing clone quantification. A single record per CDR3 protein comes from TCRdb applying MiXCR to the PCR reads. The profile shows 490,000 or so distinct CDR3 sequences, about 21% of them singletons. The material sequenced was naive CD8+ T cells from blood, with Jurkat cell RNA spiked in. Receptor source: a human donor in good health. Some libraries in this study had Jurkat cell RNA spiked in. Each CDR3 is given with its conserved first and last residue. Fields, in order: D gene, V gene, clone size, J gene, CDR3 protein, CDR3 DNA. A D gene is named only where the DNA matches it firmly. Where a row states a size, it is once, few, many or the class of an expanded clone; other rows omit it.

TRBD2	TRBV12-3/TRBV12-4	many	TRBJ2-1	CASRPPSGGDNEQFF	TGTGCCAGCAGGCCGCCTAGCGGAGGGGATAATGAGCAGTTCTTC
NA	TRBV6-2/TRBV6-3	NA	TRBJ2-1	CASSYPEDGTLGLFFWQFF	TGTGCCAGCAGTTACCCGGAGGACGGCACCCTAGGCCTTTTCTTCTGGCAGTTCTTC
NA	TRBV19	few	TRBJ1-1	CASSIGLLNTEAFF	TGTGCCAGTAGTATTGGTTTACTGAACACTGAAGCTTTCTTT
TRBD1	TRBV2	many	TRBJ2-3	CASIQGATDTQYF	TGTGCCAGCATACAGGGGGCCACAGATACGCAGTATTTT
NA	TRBV5-6	many	TRBJ2-1	CASNPSLINEQFF	TGTGCCAGCAACCCTAGCCTAATTAATGAGCAGTTCTTC
NA	TRBV5-1	many	TRBJ2-3	CASSYDTPRTDTQYF	TGCGCCAGCAGCTACGACACCCCCCGCACAGATACGCAGTATTTT
NA	TRBV28	few	TRBJ2-1	CASSFRSSAGAYIFEDEQFF	TGTGCCAGCAGTTTTAGGAGTTCGGCAGGAGCCTACATTTTCGAGGATGAGCAGTTCTTC
NA	TRBV5-3	once	TRBJ2-5	CASSFRQRQETQYF	TGTGCCAGCAGCTTCAGACAGAGACAAGAGACCCAGTACTTC
NA	TRBV4-1	many	TRBJ1-1	CASSQKVGGGQTFF	TGCGCCAGCAGCCAGAAGGTTGGGGGGGGGCAGACTTTCTTT
TRBD1	TRBV7-6	few	TRBJ2-2	CASSSDRGRRSTGELFF	TGTGCCAGCAGCTCCGACAGGGGGCGGAGGTCTACCGGGGAGCTGTTTTTT
TRBD1	TRBV30	few	TRBJ1-4	CAWSAQGTAGATNEKLFF	TGTGCCTGGAGTGCCCAAGGGACAGCTGGTGCAACTAATGAAAAACTGTTTTTT
TRBD1	TRBV19	NA	TRBJ2-7	CASSEGQGISYEQYF	TGTGCCAGTAGTGAGGGACAGGGGATATCCTACGAGCAGTACTTC
TRBD1	TRBV7-8	NA	TRBJ2-2	CASSRRRDSANTGELFF	TGTGCCAGCAGCCGACGTAGGGACAGCGCGAACACCGGGGAGCTGTTTTTT
TRBD1	TRBV6-5	NA	TRBJ2-7	CASSYQTGGNEQYF	TGTGCCAGCAGTTACCAGACAGGGGGTAACGAGCAGTACTTC
NA	TRBV4-2	few	TRBJ2-1	CASSQDSLGRNNEQFF	TGTGCCAGCAGCCAAGATTCCCTCGGGAGAAACAATGAGCAGTTCTTC
NA	TRBV4-3	NA	TRBJ2-7	CASSQDPGLVEQYF	TGCGCCAGCAGCCAAGATCCAGGGCTAGTCGAGCAGTACTTC
NA	TRBV20-1	NA	TRBJ2-1	CSARDDLEQFF	TGCAGTGCTAGAGATGATCTGGAGCAGTTCTTC
TRBD2	TRBV11-2	many	TRBJ2-1	CASGLAGTYNEQFF	TGTGCCAGCGGACTAGCGGGGACCTACAATGAGCAGTTCTTC
TRBD1	TRBV12-3/TRBV12-4	NA	TRBJ2-2	CASNEQGVKIGELFF	TGTGCCAGCAATGAACAGGGGGTAAAGATCGGGGAGCTGTTTTTT
TRBD2	TRBV7-9	few	TRBJ2-3	CASSLDLTGGPGDTQYF	TGTGCCAGCAGCTTAGACTTAACGGGAGGGCCTGGAGATACGCAGTATTTT
TRBD2	TRBV29-1	once	TRBJ2-7	CSVGSGLAYEQCF	TGCAGCGTTGGTTCGGGACTAGCCTACGAGCAGTGCTTC
NA	TRBV6-2/TRBV6-3	few	TRBJ2-2	CASSYGKFRAPGELFF	TGTGCCAGCAGTTACGGGAAGTTCAGGGCCCCCGGGGAGCTGTTTTTT
TRBD2	TRBV12-3/TRBV12-4	NA	TRBJ2-2	CASSTSGGYLGELLF	TGTGCCAGCAGTACTAGCGGGGGTTATCTCGGGGAGCTGCTTTTT
TRBD1	TRBV2	few	TRBJ2-7	CASSEAWTGNAYEQYF	TGTGCCAGCAGTGAAGCGTGGACAGGGAACGCCTACGAGCAGTACTTC
NA	TRBV3-1	many	TRBJ2-5	CASSQGLYQETQYF	TGTGCCAGCAGCCAAGGACTGTACCAAGAGACCCAGTACTTC
NA	TRBV9	NA	TRBJ2-2	CANSYSLLRHTGELFF	TGTGCCAACAGCTACTCTTTACTTCGTCATACCGGGGAGCTGTTTTTT
TRBD1	TRBV28	NA	TRBJ1-4	CASSGQGFREKLFF	TGTGCCAGCAGCGGACAGGGGTTCAGAGAAAAACTGTTTTTT
NA	TRBV2	few	TRBJ2-1	CASKEGNYNEQFF	TGTGCCAGCAAAGAGGGAAACTACAATGAGCAGTTCTTC